Below are 31 T cell receptor beta chains sequenced from a single sample in a study of control samples from healthy donors and cancer patients. Using immunoSEQ multiplex PCR, the repertoire was profiled, and TCRdb retains in-frame clones only, with some absent. The sample carries 70,000 to 100,000 clones, roughly nine tenths recorded once. Material for sequencing was blood. These receptors were collected from a man aged 50 to 60 in good health.

The gene calls are TRBV9 and TRBJ1-1; weak D call: TRBD1 (5 bases). The V gene lost 1 base and the J gene lost 6 bases, with 7 bases spanning the gap. Germline CDR1 reads SGDLS; CDR2 reads YYNGEE. CDR3 length: 12 residues. The CDR3 sequence is CASSVQGAEAFF. The CDR3 bases are TGTGCCAGCAGCGTACAGGGCGCTGAAGCTTTCTTT.

The V call is TRBV3-1 (or the pseudogene TRBV3-2), the J call TRBJ2-5; either TRBD1 or TRBD2 may fit D (6 bases each). CDR1 is LGHDT, CDR2 YNNKEL, per germline (reference sequence). With 0 bases removed from V and 5 bases from J, the gap between germline ends came to 13 bases. The CDR3 has 15 amino acids. Here the CDR3 reads CASSQDGRGGETQYF. In DNA, the CDR3 is TGTGCCAGCAGCCAAGATGGCAGGGGAGGCGAGACCCAGTACTTC.

This clone was seen a single time. The genes are TRBV5-4 and TRBJ2-2, with 10 bases that match TRBD2. Trimming cost V 0 bases and J 4 bases; bases outside gene matches: 9. The CDR3 loop spans 18 amino acids. Germline V CDR1 and CDR2: SGHNT, YYREEE (reference sequence). The DNA of the CDR3 is TGTGCCAGCAGCTTGGAAGCGGGGGGGCCTCCCCCCACCGGGGAGCTGTTTTTT. Protein sequence: CASSLEAGGPPPTGELFF.

This clone was recorded only once. The chain is built from TRBV9 and TRBJ1-1; 7 bases agree with TRBD1. The germline V gene has CDR1 SGDLS and CDR2 YYNGEE. This CDR3 is 14 amino acids long. The J segment lost 5 bases and the V segment lost 1 base, leaving 5 bases of the junction unmatched. The chain's CDR3 is CASSVNPQGTEAFF. CDR3 in DNA: TGTGCCAGCAGCGTAAATCCACAGGGGACTGAAGCTTTCTTT.

This clone showed up just once. The chain uses TRBV5-4 and TRBJ2-5; 9 bases are a match to TRBD2. This CDR3 has 15 amino acids. Germline V lookup: CDR1 SGHNT, CDR2 YYREEE (reference sequence). Trimming cost V 5 bases and J 5 bases; bases outside gene matches: 10. The CDR3 sequence: CASSSGTSSGETQYF. CDR3 nucleotides: TGTGCCAGCAGTTCCGGGACTAGCAGTGGGGAGACCCAGTACTTC. The full variable domain, its missing parts supplied by reference TRBV5-4 and TRBJ2-5, is ETGVTQSPTHLIKTRGQQVTLRCSSQSGHNTVSWYQQALGQGPQFIFQYYREEENGRGNFPPRFSGLQFPNYSSELNVNALELDDSALYLCASSSGTSSGETQYFGPGTRLLVL.

The chain links TRBV3-1 (or the pseudogene TRBV3-2) to TRBJ1-6, with unresolved D. Germline-derived CDR1 and CDR2 are LGHDT and YNNKEL (reference sequence). The CDR3 is made up of 14 amino acids. V lost 2 bases and J 5 bases, leaving 7 bases between the germline ends. The CDR3, as DNA: TGTGCCAGCAGCCAACCGGGGAATAATTCACCCCTCCACTTT. Translated: CASSQPGNNSPLHF.

This clone was seen repeatedly, ten times or more. The chain uses TRBV7-9 and TRBJ1-2; D gene ambiguous. The length of the CDR3 is 17 residues. Trimming stripped 1 base from V and 8 bases from J, with 23 bases between. The germline CDR1 and CDR2 sequences are SEHNR and FQNEAQ (reference sequence). The CDR3: CASSLGVPVSDSSGYTF. The CDR3 DNA follows: TGTGCCAGCAGCTTAGGAGTCCCCGTCTCCGATAGTAGCGGCTACACCTTC.

This clone has just a few counts. V and J are TRBV24-1 and TRBJ2-2; D is unclear. CDR3 length: 14 residues. The V gene lost 9 bases and the J gene lost 7 bases, with 17 bases spanning the gap. CDR1 is KGHDR and CDR2 is SFDVKD in the germline V gene. The CDR3 is CATGDWGRSGELFF. The CDR3, as DNA: TGTGCCACCGGAGACTGGGGTCGGAGCGGGGAGCTGTTTTTT.

V is TRBV15 and J is TRBJ1-5; D remains unclear. Germline V gene lookup returns CDR1 LNHNV and CDR2 YYDKDF (reference sequence). The CDR3 length is 15 residues. Trimming shortened V by 1 base and J by 0 bases, and 7 bases separated the two germline ends. DNA of the CDR3: TGTGCCACCAGCAGAGGCAGGAATAGCAATCAGCCCCAGCATTTT. Amino acid sequence: CATSRGRNSNQPQHF.

V is TRBV18 and J is TRBJ1-5; D perhaps matches TRBD1 (5 bases). V gave up 6 bases and J gave up 7 bases, with 13 bases separating them. CDR1 is KGHSH and CDR2 is LQKENI in the germline V gene. The CDR3 consists of 13 residues. DNA for the CDR3: TGTGCCAGCTCCCGGTCCGGGGGACAGCCCCAGCATTTT. This encodes CASSRSGGQPQHF.

The chain recombines TRBV19 with TRBJ2-7, with TRBD1 identical over 9 bases. Per germline, CDR1 LNHDA and CDR2 SQIVND (reference sequence). The V gene end was trimmed by 6 bases and the J gene end by 4 bases; junction bases not matched to a gene: 13. The CDR3 is made up of 16 amino acids. The DNA for the CDR3 is TGTGCCAGTAGCCCATCTACCGGGACAGGGTTTTACGAGCAGTACTTC. It yields the protein CASSPSTGTGFYEQYF.

The gene calls are TRBV2 and TRBJ1-6; D is unclear. Germline-derived CDR1 and CDR2 are SNHLY and FYNNEI. V lost 0 bases, J lost 3 bases, and 6 bases lay in between. The CDR3 has 15 residues. CDR3 in amino acids: CASSEAQSYNSPLHF. CDR3 nucleotide sequence: TGTGCCAGCAGTGAAGCGCAGAGCTATAATTCACCCCTCCACTTT.

This clone appeared a single time. The chain links TRBV2 to TRBJ2-7; 12 bases are shared with TRBD1. J was trimmed by 7 bases and V by 6 bases; bases with no gene match: 7. Germline CDR1 SNHLY, CDR2 FYNNEI. The CDR3 extends over 14 amino acids. In DNA, the CDR3 is TGTGCCAGCAGGACGGGACAGGGGGCGAGAGAGCAGTACTTC. Amino acids: CASRTGQGAREQYF.

Notes on this clone: An end of the junction differs from the germline gene, which may be a read error. The V and J genes are TRBV2 and TRBJ1-5; D unresolved. Germline lookup yields CDR1 SNHLY and CDR2 FYNNEI. CDR3 length: 13 amino acids. The DNA for the CDR3 is TGTGCCAGCAGCGAAGACCTAAATCAGCCCCAGCATTTT. This sequence encodes CASSEDLNQPQHF.

The chain couples TRBV6-2 or TRBV6-3 to TRBJ1-1; unclear D gene. The germline CDR1 and CDR2 sequences are MNHEY and SVGEGT. CDR3 size: 13 residues. V lost 1 base to trimming and J lost 0 bases, with 3 bases between them. CDR3 DNA sequence: TGTGCCAGCAGTTACTATATGAACACTGAAGCTTTCTTT. Translating it yields CASSYYMNTEAFF.

This CDR3 reads CATSERGWFF. In DNA form, the CDR3 reads TGTGCCACCAGTGAGCGCGGTTGGTTCTTT. This chain joins TRBV24-1 and TRBJ1-1; D not certain. V lost 4 bases and J lost 14, with 10 bases in between. This CDR3 has 10 amino acids. Germline-derived CDR1 and CDR2 are KGHDR and SFDVKD.

V is TRBV5-1 and J is TRBJ2-3; D remains unclear. CDR1 is SGHRS, CDR2 YFSETQ, per germline. V gave up 6 bases and J gave up 3 bases, with 20 bases separating them. The CDR3 consists of 16 residues. CDR3 nucleotides: TGCGCCAGCACTAAATCAGACCGCTCGAATACAGATACGCAGTATTTT. This sequence encodes CASTKSDRSNTDTQYF.

The chain joins TRBV6-5 to TRBJ2-1; TRBD2 matches at 11 bases. CDR1 MNHEY and CDR2 SVGAGI come from the germline V gene. Trimming took 5 bases from V and 4 from J; bases not matched to a gene: 4. The CDR3 contains 15 residues. The CDR3 nucleotides are TGTGCCAGCAGTCCCCTAGCGGGGGGATACAATGAGCAGTTCTTC. This gives the protein CASSPLAGGYNEQFF.

The chain carries TRBV11-2 and TRBJ2-5, with D possibly TRBD1 on 6 matching bases. CDR3 length: 14 residues. The germline V and J ends were trimmed by 3 bases and 1 base, with 9 bases remaining between them. Per germline, CDR1 SGHAT and CDR2 FQNNGV. This CDR3 is CASSLGAAQETQYF. The CDR3 region has the DNA TGTGCCAGCAGCTTGGGGGCAGCCCAAGAGACCCAGTACTTC.

The J gene is TRBJ1-5, the V gene TRBV27, with 8 bases that match TRBD1. J was trimmed by 7 bases and V by 2 bases; bases with no gene match: 4. The CDR3 covers 14 residues. Germline V lookup: CDR1 MNHEY, CDR2 SMNVEV (reference sequence). Here the CDR3 DNA reads TGTGCCAGCAGTTTAGACAGGGGTGGGCAGCCCCAGCATTTT. Its translation: CASSLDRGGQPQHF.

V usage is TRBV9 and J usage is TRBJ2-3; D is ambiguous. From germline, CDR1 is SGDLS and CDR2 YYNGEE. Trimming removed 0 bases from V and 2 bases from J, with 4 bases in between. The CDR3 is 13 amino acids. Written as DNA, the CDR3 is TGTGCCAGCAGCGTAGGTAACACAGATACGCAGTATTTT. This gives the protein CASSVGNTDTQYF.

The J gene is TRBJ1-6, the V gene TRBV11-2; D remains unclear. The germline gives CDR1 SGHAT, CDR2 FQNNGV. The CDR3 runs 14 residues. V lost 3 bases and J lost 7, with 10 bases in between. CDR3 DNA: TGTGCCAGCAGCTTCGACATTTCCAATTCACCCCTCCACTTT. Protein sequence: CASSFDISNSPLHF.

The chain recombines TRBV19 with TRBJ2-1, with 8 bases identical to TRBD2. Trimming cost V 3 bases and J 5 bases; bases outside gene matches: 9. Germline-derived CDR1 and CDR2 are LNHDA and SQIVND (reference sequence). This CDR3 spans 16 amino acids. CDR3 in DNA: TGTGCCAGTAGTATGTCTAGCGGGTACGAACACAATGAGCAGTTCTTC. The encoded protein is CASSMSSGYEHNEQFF. The full variable domain, rest sourced from reference TRBV19 and TRBJ2-1, is DGGITQSPKYLFRKEGQNVTLSCEQNLNHDAMYWYRQDPGQGLRLIYYSQIVNDFQKGDIAEGYSVSREKKESFPLTVTSAQKNPTAFYLCASSMSSGYEHNEQFFGPGTRLTVL.

The J gene is TRBJ2-2, the V gene TRBV18; D might be TRBD1 (5 bases). Germline lookup yields CDR1 KGHSH and CDR2 LQKENI. The CDR3 runs to 14 residues. V lost 2 bases, J lost 1 base, and 5 bases lay in between. Here the CDR3 DNA reads TGTGCCAGCTCACCAAGGGGGAACACCGGGGAGCTGTTTTTT. Translated: CASSPRGNTGELFF.

This chain links TRBV5-1 with TRBJ2-7; D may be TRBD1 (6 bases). This CDR3 comprises 15 residues. Germline V gene sequence: CDR1 SGHRS, CDR2 YFSETQ. Trimming removed 3 bases from V and 3 bases from J, with 16 bases in between. The CDR3 DNA is TGCGCCAGCAGCTATGGGACAAAGCCAAGCTACGAGCAGTACTTC. Encoded protein: CASSYGTKPSYEQYF. The full variable domain, its missing parts supplied by reference TRBV5-1 and TRBJ2-7, is KAGVTQTPRYLIKTRGQQVTLSCSPISGHRSVSWYQQTPGQGLQFLFEYFSETQRNKGNFPGRFSGRQFSNSRSEMNVSTLELGDSALYLCASSYGTKPSYEQYFGPGTRLTVT.

The chain employs TRBV3-1 (or the pseudogene TRBV3-2) and TRBJ1-3, with D perhaps matching TRBD1 (5 bases). The CDR3 is made up of 14 amino acids. Trimming left V 1 base short and J 6 bases short, with 10 bases between. Germline V lookup: CDR1 LGHDT, CDR2 YNNKEL (reference sequence). In DNA form, the CDR3 reads TGTGCCAGCAGCCAAGGAGGGGTGGCAAACACCATATATTTT. Protein sequence: CASSQGGVANTIYF.

The chain uses TRBV6-5 and TRBJ2-1; 13 bases map to TRBD2. Losses at the gene ends were 7 bases for V and 7 bases for J; bases not matched to a gene: 1. Germline values: CDR1 MNHEY, CDR2 SVGAGI. This CDR3 has 13 amino acids. The CDR3 bases are TGTGCCAGCATGACTAGCGGGGGGAATGAGCAGTTCTTC. Translating gives CASMTSGGNEQFF.

This chain links TRBV5-6 with TRBJ2-7; possibly TRBD1 for D (5 bases). The CDR3 is made up of 12 amino acids. Trimming stripped 4 bases from V and 5 bases from J, with 10 bases between. Germline CDR1 and CDR2: SGHDT and YYEEEE. This CDR3 reads CASSAPGNEQYF. CDR3 bases: TGTGCCAGCAGCGCCCCAGGGAACGAGCAGTACTTC. The full variable domain, in which reference TRBV5-6 and TRBJ2-7 provide the parts outside the CDR3, is DAGVTQSPTHLIKTRGQQVTLRCSPKSGHDTVSWYQQALGQGPQFIFQYYEEEERQRGNFPDRFSGHQFPNYSSELNVNALLLGDSALYLCASSAPGNEQYFGPGTRLTVT.

In its sample, this clone was seen once. This rearrangement joins TRBV12-3 or TRBV12-4 to TRBJ1-2; D might be TRBD1 (5 bases). The CDR3 is 13 amino acids. V lost 4 bases, J lost 4 bases, and 10 bases lay in between. Here the CDR3 DNA reads TGTGCCAGCAGTTGGCGGGGCATCTATGGCTACACCTTC. Amino acids: CASSWRGIYGYTF.

V gene TRBV21-1 combines with J gene TRBJ1-2; the table calls TRBD1, which could not be checked here. TRBV21-1 is recorded as a pseudogene. This CDR3 is built from 17 residues. The CDR3 DNA reads as TGTGCCAGCAGCAAATGGGTGGGGGACAGGGAGAGGTATGGCTACACCTTC. Its protein is CASSKWVGDRERYGYTF.

This sequence joins TRBV7-2 and TRBJ1-6, with TRBD1 matching over 9 bases. Germline CDR1 SGHTA, CDR2 FQGNSA. The CDR3 sequence is 17 residues long. The J segment lost 3 bases and the V segment lost 6 bases, leaving 9 bases of the junction unmatched. The DNA for the CDR3 is TGTGCCAGCAGTCTTTACGGGACAGGGTACTATAATTCACCCCTCCACTTT. Its translation: CASSLYGTGYYNSPLHF.